The present TCR beta chain was sequenced within a study of T cell changes during pregnancy in multiple sclerosis. Looked up from germline, CDR1 is SGHTA and CDR2 is FQGNSA. Losses at the gene ends were 5 bases for V and 3 bases for J; bases not matched to a gene: 2. The CDR3 runs 13 residues. The protocol was immunoSEQ multiplex PCR, while the TCRdb copy is restricted to in-frame clones and leaves out a portion. Of some 52,000 clones listed, roughly 92% were seen once; the top ten hold under 0.95%. The source of this sequence is a female donor with multiple sclerosis, enrolled in a pregnancy study. The specimen comprised CD4+ T cells from peripheral blood mononuclear cells, sampled in the third trimester of pregnancy. The V gene is TRBV7-2, the J gene TRBJ2-3; 7 bases are shared with TRBD2. Here the CDR3 DNA reads TGTGCCAGCAGCGGGGGGGGGACAGATACGCAGTATTTT. It codes for CASSGGGTDTQYF.